This TCR beta chain was identified in a study of glioma-infiltrating T cells. TCR alpha and beta CDR3 regions were amplified from RNA using iRepertoire nested multiplex PCR. Input was 100-400 ng of tissue mRNA or PBMC total RNA. MiXCR, applied by TCRdb to the multiplex PCR reads, yields one record per CDR3 protein. The data show approximately 93,000 distinct CDR3 sequences, with about 37% seen just once and around two fifths held by the top ten. Germline CDR1 is SEHNR and CDR2 is FQNEAQ (reference sequence). The CDR3 consists of 15 residues. Trimming took 7 bases from V and 6 from J, leaving 21 bases between them. In the case of this clonotype: Its antigen remains unidentified.

Study-wide findings and caveats: Very few CDR3 sequences were shared between tissue and blood. Above-expected tissue-blood divergence occurred in all gliomas, most in low-grade ones.

This receptor was taken from a human donor with low-grade glioma or glioblastoma, undergoing nonglioma brain surgery, or in good health (not recorded which). The specimen was glioma tissue, nonneoplastic brain tissue, or PBMCs (not recorded which). The chain recombines TRBV7-9 with TRBJ1-1, with D perhaps matching TRBD1 (6 bases). CDR3 coding DNA: TGTGCCAGCACCGCCACGACAGGACACTACGCTGAAGCTTTCTTT. Translating gives CASTATTGHYAEAFF.